Below are 30 T cell receptor beta chains sequenced from a single sample in a study of T cells in localized non-small cell lung cancer. Assay used: immunoSEQ multiplex PCR; TCRdb lists only in-frame clones, some missing. The sample consists of 2,500 to 3,000 clones, approximately 21% of them appearing once. Source: lung tumor tissue, taken before any cancer treatment. The receptors were gathered from a male donor at least 60 years old with stage II squamous cell lung carcinoma.

The genes are TRBV5-1 and TRBJ2-3; 10 nucleotides align to TRBD1. This CDR3 comprises 14 residues. Trimming at V came to 3 bases and at J to 5 bases, leaving 3 bases not matched to a gene. CDR1 and CDR2 (germline): SGHRS, YFSETQ. CDR3 bases: TGCGCCAGCAGCTCGGACAGGGGGATAGATACGCAGTATTTT. Translating it yields CASSSDRGIDTQYF.

This clone has more than one count but fewer than ten. The DNA of the CDR3 is TGTGCCAGCAGCTCGAACAGGGGGAAAACAGATACGCAGTATTTT. This encodes CASSSNRGKTDTQYF. V is TRBV11-3 and J is TRBJ2-3; 8 bases line up with TRBD1. CDR3 length: 15 amino acids. The trim removed 4 bases at V and 3 bases at J, leaving 6 bases unmatched. Germline CDR1 is SGHNT and CDR2 is YENEEA.

By share, this clone ranks as medium-sized. The rearrangement uses TRBV11-3 and TRBJ1-5, with 7 bases matching TRBD1. Germline assignment: CDR1 SGHNT and CDR2 YENEEA. J gave up 1 base and V 2 bases, and 11 bases lay outside the gene matches. This CDR3 is built from 18 residues. DNA for the CDR3: TGTGCCAGCAGCTTATTGACTACAGGGGCTTGGAGCAATCAGCCCCAGCATTTT. Translated, it gives CASSLLTTGAWSNQPQHF. Full variable domain (rest looked up from reference TRBV11-3 and TRBJ1-5): EAGVVQSPRYKIIEKKQPVAFWCNPISGHNTLYWYLQNLGQGPELLIRYENEEAVDDSQLPKDRFSAERLKGVDSTLKIQPAELGDSAVYLCASSLLTTGAWSNQPQHFGDGTRLSIL.

The genes are TRBV6-8 and TRBJ2-2, with 7 bases aligning to TRBD2. This CDR3 contains 16 residues. Germline CDR1 and CDR2: MNHGY and SAAAGT. V gave up 5 bases and J gave up 7 bases; unmatched junction bases: 13. CDR3 in DNA: TGTGCCAGCAGTATTCAGGCGGGGGATTTGCGCGGGGAGCTGTTTTTT. Protein sequence: CASSIQAGDLRGELFF.

The chain uses TRBV18 and TRBJ2-7; TRBD2 matches 8 bases. Trimming at V came to 3 bases and at J to 7 bases, leaving 8 bases not matched to a gene. This CDR3 has 14 residues. CDR1 KGHSH and CDR2 LQKENI come from the germline V gene. CDR3 bases: TGTGCCAGCTCACCGAGCGGGGGTCCTAGGGAGCAGTACTTC. It is translated as CASSPSGGPREQYF.

This chain links TRBV14 with TRBJ1-1, with unresolved D. Germline lookup yields CDR1 SGHDN and CDR2 FVKESK. V shed 1 base and J shed 0 bases, with 18 bases lying between them. This CDR3 contains 18 residues. The DNA of the CDR3 is TGTGCCAGCAGCCAAGCTCAAGGACGAAGTTTCATGAACACTGAAGCTTTCTTT. Protein product: CASSQAQGRSFMNTEAFF.

This clone was picked up a small number of times. The chain's CDR3 is CASSSEANSGTNNEQFF. The CDR3 region has the DNA TGTGCCAGCAGCTCCGAAGCCAATAGCGGGACCAACAATGAGCAGTTCTTC. The chain uses TRBV6-8 and TRBJ2-1; 8 nucleotides match TRBD2. The junction had 15 bases not matched to a gene; V was cut back by 6 bases and J by 5 bases. The CDR3 is 17 amino acids. The germline gives CDR1 MNHGY, CDR2 SAAAGT.

This chain joins TRBV11-3 and TRBJ2-2; D might be TRBD1 (6 bases). V lost 7 bases, J lost 5 bases, and 23 bases lay in between. Germline values: CDR1 SGHNT, CDR2 YENEEA. This CDR3 is built from 17 residues. CDR3 sequence (DNA): TGTGCCAGCACCCCCAGAGGAACAGGGTTAGGGACCGGGGAGCTGTTTTTT. As protein: CASTPRGTGLGTGELFF. Combining the CDR3 with reference TRBV11-3 and TRBJ2-2 gives the whole variable domain EAGVVQSPRYKIIEKKQPVAFWCNPISGHNTLYWYLQNLGQGPELLIRYENEEAVDDSQLPKDRFSAERLKGVDSTLKIQPAELGDSAVYLCASTPRGTGLGTGELFFGEGSRLTVL.

V usage is TRBV29-1 and J usage is TRBJ2-3, with D possibly being TRBD1 (6 bases). Germline loops: CDR1 SQVTM, CDR2 ANQGSEA. The CDR3 is made up of 14 amino acids. V dropped 4 bases and J dropped 4 bases, with 15 bases sitting between them. This CDR3 reads CSVVTRDIPDTQYF. CDR3 nucleotides: TGCAGCGTTGTAACCCGGGACATCCCAGATACGCAGTATTTT.

This clone occurred many times. The chain combines TRBV11-3 with TRBJ1-2; no definite D call. V dropped 5 bases and J dropped 2 bases, with 15 bases sitting between them. Germline-derived CDR1 and CDR2 are SGHNT and YENEEA. The CDR3 sequence is 15 residues long. The CDR3 loop reads CASSPWASENYGYTF. Written as DNA, the CDR3 is TGTGCCAGCAGCCCCTGGGCCTCAGAAAACTATGGCTACACCTTC.

The chain uses TRBV19 and TRBJ2-3; weak D call: TRBD1 (6 bases). The germline gives CDR1 LNHDA, CDR2 SQIVND (reference sequence). The CDR3 is 14 amino acids. The V end was cut by 7 bases, the J end by 1 base, with 12 bases between. The CDR3: CASTVRQGTDTQYF. CDR3 in DNA: TGTGCCAGTACTGTAAGACAGGGCACAGATACGCAGTATTTT.

This clone was recorded once. The chain links TRBV6-8 to TRBJ2-6; D may be TRBD1 or TRBD2 (5 bases each). The germline gives CDR1 MNHGY, CDR2 SAAAGT. The CDR3 spans 13 residues. Trimming shortened V by 4 bases and J by 4 bases, and 5 bases separated the two germline ends. CDR3 sequence: CASSWGGANVLTF. The CDR3 region has the DNA TGTGCCAGCAGTTGGGGGGGGGCCAACGTCCTGACTTTC.

This rearrangement joins TRBV19 to TRBJ1-1; D may be TRBD1 (5 bases). The CDR3 is 15 amino acids. Per germline, CDR1 LNHDA and CDR2 SQIVND (reference sequence). Trimming stripped 4 bases from V and 3 bases from J, with 15 bases between. CDR3 DNA sequence: TGTGCCAGTAGTACCAACCAGGGACGACACACTGAAGCTTTCTTT. Protein sequence: CASSTNQGRHTEAFF. The full variable domain, completed using reference TRBV19 and TRBJ1-1, is DGGITQSPKYLFRKEGQNVTLSCEQNLNHDAMYWYRQDPGQGLRLIYYSQIVNDFQKGDIAEGYSVSREKKESFPLTVTSAQKNPTAFYLCASSTNQGRHTEAFFGQGTRLTVV.

V usage is TRBV6-8 and J usage is TRBJ1-2, with D perhaps matching TRBD1 (6 bases). Trimming took off 2 bases at V and 8 bases at J, with 12 bases between the two ends. This CDR3 has 13 residues. CDR1 is MNHGY and CDR2 is SAAAGT in the germline V gene. The DNA of the CDR3 is TGTGCCAGCAGTTACCTGGCAGGGGACGGCTACACCTTC. This codes for CASSYLAGDGYTF.

This clone is labeled as medium-sized. This chain connects TRBV28 to TRBJ1-5; 8 bases match TRBD1. V trimming: 6 bases; J trimming: 2 bases; junction bases outside the gene matches: 6. Germline V gene data show CDR1 as MDHEN and CDR2 as SYDVKM. The CDR3 has 15 residues. The CDR3 protein is CASRLPGGGNQPQHF. The CDR3, as DNA: TGTGCCAGCAGGCTACCAGGGGGCGGCAATCAGCCCCAGCATTTT.

The V and J genes are TRBV19 and TRBJ1-5; maybe TRBD1 (5 bases). V gave up 8 bases and J gave up 6 bases, with 14 bases separating them. This CDR3 region has 13 residues. Per germline, CDR1 LNHDA and CDR2 SQIVND (reference sequence). The CDR3 loop is CASRQAGTQPQHF. CDR3 in DNA: TGTGCCAGTCGTCAGGCGGGGACTCAGCCCCAGCATTTT.

This clone came up once. The rearrangement joins TRBV30 to TRBJ2-1; D call uncertain. The germline V and J ends were trimmed by 2 bases and 8 bases, with 10 bases remaining between them. The CDR3 extends over 12 amino acids. From germline, CDR1 is GTSNPN and CDR2 SVGIG (reference sequence). The CDR3 DNA reads TGTGCCTGGAGTATCCTATCACATGAGCAGTTCTTC. Protein: CAWSILSHEQFF.

Judged by abundance, this clone is medium-sized (0.01 to 0.1%). The chain has TRBV7-2 and TRBJ2-3; D is unresolved. V gave up 5 bases and J gave up 2 bases, with 8 bases separating them. Germline CDR1 reads SGHTA; CDR2 reads FQGNSA. The length of the CDR3 is 13 residues. This CDR3 reads CASSLDNTDTQYF. The CDR3 bases are TGTGCCAGCAGCCTCGACAACACAGATACGCAGTATTTT.

V and J are TRBV28 and TRBJ1-4; 8 nucleotides align to TRBD1. V dropped 7 bases and J dropped 7; count of bases not matched to a gene: 5. The germline CDR1 and CDR2 sequences are MDHEN and SYDVKM. The CDR3 is 13 residues long. CDR3 in DNA: TGTGCCAGCACCGGGACAGGTATTGAAAAACTGTTTTTT. It translates to CASTGTGIEKLFF.

This clone has only a few counts. The chain employs TRBV9 and TRBJ2-7, with D maybe TRBD2 (6 bases). Germline CDR1 is SGDLS and CDR2 is YYNGEE. V was cut by 5 bases and J by 6 bases, with 21 bases left in between. CDR3 length: 15 residues. CDR3 nucleotide sequence: TGTGCCAGCAGTGAAGCGGCCGACGGGGGAAGCGAGCAGTACTTC. Protein product: CASSEAADGGSEQYF.

The chain is built from TRBV28 and TRBJ2-3; TRBD2 matches 8 bases. The CDR3 runs to 14 residues. CDR1 and CDR2 (germline): MDHEN, SYDVKM. V lost 3 bases to trimming and J lost 3 bases; unmatched junction nucleotides: 2. Here the CDR3 reads CASSFIAGTDTQYF. CDR3 nucleotides: TGTGCCAGCAGTTTTATAGCGGGAACAGATACGCAGTATTTT.

The V gene is TRBV5-1, the J gene TRBJ2-7; 10 bases agree with TRBD1. The CDR3 length is 14 residues. The germline gives CDR1 SGHRS, CDR2 YFSETQ. Germline trimming cut 4 bases from V and 6 bases from J; bases unmatched to any gene: 7. In DNA, the CDR3 is TGCGCCAGCAGCGGGACCGGGACAGGGGCCGAGCAGTACTTC. Protein: CASSGTGTGAEQYF.

In this sample, this clone is medium-sized (0.01 to 0.1%). In DNA, the CDR3 is TGTGCCAGCAGCTTGTATTTAAGCGGGAGCGGGGAGACCCAGTACTTC. Translation gives CASSLYLSGSGETQYF. The rearrangement uses TRBV11-3 and TRBJ2-5; 8 nucleotides match TRBD2. V lost 3 bases to trimming and J lost 5 bases; unmatched junction nucleotides: 11. CDR3 length equals 16 residues. CDR1 is SGHNT, CDR2 YENEEA, per germline.

This clone has a handful of counts. This sequence joins TRBV11-3 and TRBJ2-7; weak D call: TRBD2 (5 bases). Trimming left V 3 bases short and J 0 bases short, with 9 bases between. The germline gives CDR1 SGHNT, CDR2 YENEEA. This CDR3 has 14 residues. CDR3 amino acids: CASSLDLSSYEQYF. In DNA form, the CDR3 reads TGTGCCAGCAGCTTGGACTTAAGCTCCTACGAGCAGTACTTC.

The gene calls are TRBV18 and TRBJ2-3; D unclear. The CDR3 is made up of 19 amino acids. V lost 3 bases, J lost 2 bases, and 24 bases lay in between. Germline lookup yields CDR1 KGHSH and CDR2 LQKENI. The CDR3 coding sequence is TGTGCCAGCTCACCTCGAGTCCTCCACACCGGGCCTAACACAGATACGCAGTATTTT. It encodes CASSPRVLHTGPNTDTQYF.

This chain joins TRBV29-1 and TRBJ2-6; no reliable D call. Germline V CDR1 and CDR2: SQVTM, ANQGSEA. Deletions cut 5 bases from V and 1 base from J, with 6 bases between. CDR3 size: 13 residues. CDR3 nucleotide sequence: TGCAGCGTTACTCGGTCTGGGGCCAACGTCCTGACTTTC. Residues: CSVTRSGANVLTF.

This clone has a handful of counts. The chain couples TRBV6-8 to TRBJ1-1; a weak D match, TRBD1 (6 bases). There are 13 residues in the CDR3. The germline CDR1 and CDR2 sequences are MNHGY and SAAAGT. The ends were cut back, 11 bases at V and 0 bases at J, with 13 bases in the middle. CDR3 nucleotide sequence: TGTGCCTCCCGAGGGGGGTTGAACACTGAAGCTTTCTTT. Translation gives CASRGGLNTEAFF.

This rearrangement joins TRBV11-3 to TRBJ1-4; D may be TRBD1 (5 bases). Germline CDR1 SGHNT, CDR2 YENEEA. The CDR3 runs to 15 residues. V lost 6 bases, J lost 6 bases, and 17 bases lay in between. The CDR3 is CASRPTSGVDEKLFF. As DNA, the CDR3 is TGTGCCAGCAGACCAACTTCGGGGGTTGATGAAAAACTGTTTTTT.

The chain combines TRBV18 with TRBJ2-3; 12 nucleotides agree with TRBD1. V lost 6 bases to trimming and J lost 6 bases; unmatched junction nucleotides: 4. Looked up from germline, CDR1 is KGHSH and CDR2 is LQKENI. The CDR3 is 14 amino acids. DNA for the CDR3: TGTGCCAGCTCTTCCGGGACAGGGGGCGATACGCAGTATTTT. Its protein product is CASSSGTGGDTQYF.

This chain joins TRBV19 and TRBJ2-3; 9 bases agree with TRBD1. V lost 1 base, J lost 0 bases, and 5 bases stayed unmatched. This CDR3 comprises 17 residues. CDR1 and CDR2 (germline): LNHDA, SQIVND (reference sequence). The CDR3 DNA reads as TGTGCCAGTAGTATAGCCCCGGGACAGGGAAGCACAGATACGCAGTATTTT. Translation gives CASSIAPGQGSTDTQYF.